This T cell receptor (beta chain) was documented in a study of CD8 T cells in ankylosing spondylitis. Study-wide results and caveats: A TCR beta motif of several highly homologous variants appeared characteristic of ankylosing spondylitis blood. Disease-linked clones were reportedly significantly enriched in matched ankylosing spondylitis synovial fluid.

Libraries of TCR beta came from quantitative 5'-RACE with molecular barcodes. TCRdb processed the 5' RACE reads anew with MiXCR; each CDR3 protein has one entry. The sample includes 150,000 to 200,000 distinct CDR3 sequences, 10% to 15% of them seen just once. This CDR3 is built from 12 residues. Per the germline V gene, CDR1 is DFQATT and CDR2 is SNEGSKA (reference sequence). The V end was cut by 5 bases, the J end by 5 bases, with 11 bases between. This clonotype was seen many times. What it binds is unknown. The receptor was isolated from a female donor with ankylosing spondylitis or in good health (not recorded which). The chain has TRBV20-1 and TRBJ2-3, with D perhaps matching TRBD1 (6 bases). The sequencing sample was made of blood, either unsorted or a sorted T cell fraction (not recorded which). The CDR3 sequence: CSAPGVKDTQYF. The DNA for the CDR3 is TGCAGTGCTCCAGGGGTCAAAGATACGCAGTATTTT.